This T cell receptor (beta chain) was captured by sequencing in a study of vaccination effects on CD4 cells after COVID-19. Data came from immunoSEQ multiplex PCR; TCRdb stores just in-frame clones and leaves some out. The sample contains 67,000 or so clones, over 65% of which appear only once. Broader study findings: Healthy vaccinees' vaccine-induced clones included only 1 of 255 that recognized common cold coronaviruses. At late timepoints after vaccination, vaccine- and infection-induced clones shrank markedly.

A remark on this clone: Its antigen is as yet unknown.

Prior to sequencing, the ViraFEST assay stimulated PBMC with viral peptide pools, which expanded the antigen-specific CD4+ T cells. Culture proceeded for roughly ten days, and CD4+ T cells were then isolated. Each vaccine recipient was nucleocapsid antibody negative and had no prior SARS-CoV-2 infection. Half the medium was swapped for IL-2 medium on days 3 and 7. The input for sequencing was CD4+ T cells from PBMCs cultured with HCoV-OC43 spike peptides, taken before COVID-19 vaccination. Subset noted: HCoV-OC43 spike overlapping peptide pool stimulation. The clonotype was recovered from a human donor who received a COVID-19 vaccine.

The CDR3 sequence is CASSRTGQDLETQYF. The CDR3 DNA follows: TGTGCCAGCTCCAGGACAGGGCAAGATTTAGAGACCCAGTACTTC. This chain joins TRBV6-4 and TRBJ2-5; 8 bases fit TRBD1. Germline V lookup: CDR1 MRHNA, CDR2 SNTAGT. CDR3 length equals 15 residues. The V segment lost 8 bases and the J segment 4 bases; nucleotides outside the gene matches: 12.